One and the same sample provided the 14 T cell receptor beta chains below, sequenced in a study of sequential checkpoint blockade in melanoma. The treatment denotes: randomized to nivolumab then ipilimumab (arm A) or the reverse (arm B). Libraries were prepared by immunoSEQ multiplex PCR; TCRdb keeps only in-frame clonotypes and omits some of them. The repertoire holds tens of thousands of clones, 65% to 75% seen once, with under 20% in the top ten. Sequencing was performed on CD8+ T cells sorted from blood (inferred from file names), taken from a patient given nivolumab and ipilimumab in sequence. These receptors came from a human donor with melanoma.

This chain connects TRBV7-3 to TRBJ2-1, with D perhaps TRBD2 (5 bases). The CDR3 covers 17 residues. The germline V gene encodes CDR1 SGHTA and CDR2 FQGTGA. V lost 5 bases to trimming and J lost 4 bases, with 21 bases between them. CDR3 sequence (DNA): TGTGCCAGCAGCCCGGTCGTGGGAGTCGCCCCTTACAATGAGCAGTTCTTC. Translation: CASSPVVGVAPYNEQFF.

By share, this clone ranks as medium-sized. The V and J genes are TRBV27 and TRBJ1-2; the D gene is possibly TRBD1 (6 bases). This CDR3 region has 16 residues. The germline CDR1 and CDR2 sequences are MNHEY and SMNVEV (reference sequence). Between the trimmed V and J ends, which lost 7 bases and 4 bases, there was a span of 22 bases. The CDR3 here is CASTPTGRGDGYGYTF. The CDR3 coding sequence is TGTGCCAGCACGCCAACGGGCAGGGGAGACGGCTATGGCTACACCTTC.

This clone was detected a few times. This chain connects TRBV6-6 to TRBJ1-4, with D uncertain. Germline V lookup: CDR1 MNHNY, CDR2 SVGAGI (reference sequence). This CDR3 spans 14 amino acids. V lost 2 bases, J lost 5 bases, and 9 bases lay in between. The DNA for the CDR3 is TGTGCCAGCAGTTACGGTCGGGAAAATGAAAAACTGTTTTTT. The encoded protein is CASSYGRENEKLFF.

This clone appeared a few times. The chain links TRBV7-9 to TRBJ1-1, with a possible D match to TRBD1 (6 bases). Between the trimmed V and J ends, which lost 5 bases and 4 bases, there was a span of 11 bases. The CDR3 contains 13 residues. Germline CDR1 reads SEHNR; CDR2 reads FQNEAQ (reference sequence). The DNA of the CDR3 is TGTGCCAGCAGCCACACAGGGCGCACTGAAGCTTTCTTT. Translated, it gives CASSHTGRTEAFF.

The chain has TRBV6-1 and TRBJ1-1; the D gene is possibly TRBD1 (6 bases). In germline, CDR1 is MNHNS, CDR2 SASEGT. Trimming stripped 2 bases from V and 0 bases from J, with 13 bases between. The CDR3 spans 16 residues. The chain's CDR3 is CASSERLWTVNTEAFF. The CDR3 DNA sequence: TGTGCCAGCAGTGAACGTCTTTGGACAGTGAACACTGAAGCTTTCTTT.

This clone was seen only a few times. The CDR3 region is CASSAGTGRNSPLHF. The CDR3 DNA follows: TGTGCCAGTAGTGCCGGGACAGGAAGGAATTCACCCCTCCACTTT. V usage is TRBV19 and J usage is TRBJ1-6; 8 nucleotides align to TRBD1. The V gene's germline CDR1 is LNHDA and CDR2 SQIVND (reference sequence). The CDR3 spans 15 residues. The V segment lost 5 bases and the J segment 7 bases; nucleotides outside the gene matches: 7.

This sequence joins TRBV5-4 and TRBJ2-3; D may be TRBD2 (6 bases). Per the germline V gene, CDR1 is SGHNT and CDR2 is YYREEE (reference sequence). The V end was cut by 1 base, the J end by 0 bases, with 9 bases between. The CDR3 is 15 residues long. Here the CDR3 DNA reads TGTGCCAGCAGCTTGATAGGAGGGAGCACAGATACGCAGTATTTT. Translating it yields CASSLIGGSTDTQYF.

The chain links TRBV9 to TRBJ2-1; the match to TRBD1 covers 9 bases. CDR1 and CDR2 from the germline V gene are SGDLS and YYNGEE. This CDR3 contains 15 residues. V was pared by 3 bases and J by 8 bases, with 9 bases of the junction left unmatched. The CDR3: CASSAPGQGYYEQFF. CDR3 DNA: TGTGCCAGCAGCGCCCCGGGACAGGGATATTATGAGCAGTTCTTC.

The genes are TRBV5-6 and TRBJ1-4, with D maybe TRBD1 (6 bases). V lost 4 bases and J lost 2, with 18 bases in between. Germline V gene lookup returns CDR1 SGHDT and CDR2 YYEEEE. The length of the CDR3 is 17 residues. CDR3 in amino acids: CASSIPTSGVTNEKLFF. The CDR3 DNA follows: TGTGCCAGCAGCATCCCAACTTCAGGGGTGACTAATGAAAAACTGTTTTTT.

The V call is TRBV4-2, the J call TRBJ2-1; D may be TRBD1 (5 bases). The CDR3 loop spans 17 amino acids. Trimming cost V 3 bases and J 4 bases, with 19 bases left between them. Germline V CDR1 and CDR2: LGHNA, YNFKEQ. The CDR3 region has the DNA TGTGCCAGCAGCCAGGGGCACTCAAATTACCCTTACAATGAGCAGTTCTTC. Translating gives CASSQGHSNYPYNEQFF.

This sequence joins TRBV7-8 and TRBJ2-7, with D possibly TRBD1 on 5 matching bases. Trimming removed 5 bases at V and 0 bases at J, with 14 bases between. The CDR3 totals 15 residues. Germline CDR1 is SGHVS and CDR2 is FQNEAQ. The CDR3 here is CASSPRQNPSYEQYF. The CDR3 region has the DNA TGTGCCAGCAGCCCTCGACAGAATCCCTCCTACGAGCAGTACTTC.

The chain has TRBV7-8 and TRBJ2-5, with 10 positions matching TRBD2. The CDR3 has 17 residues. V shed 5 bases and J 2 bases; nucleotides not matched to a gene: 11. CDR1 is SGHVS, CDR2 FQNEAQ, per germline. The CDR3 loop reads CASSIGPGTSEQETQYF. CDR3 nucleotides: TGTGCCAGCAGCATCGGTCCGGGGACTAGCGAGCAAGAGACCCAGTACTTC.

For the CDR3, the DNA is TGTGCCAGCAGTGGGGCCCGGAGGTTCCTGGACGATGAGCAGTTCTTC. This gives the protein CASSGARRFLDDEQFF. The V gene is TRBV2, the J gene TRBJ2-1, with a possible D match to TRBD2 (5 bases). The germline V and J ends were trimmed by 4 bases and 8 bases, with 21 bases remaining between them. Germline V gene data show CDR1 as SNHLY and CDR2 as FYNNEI. CDR3 length: 16 amino acids.

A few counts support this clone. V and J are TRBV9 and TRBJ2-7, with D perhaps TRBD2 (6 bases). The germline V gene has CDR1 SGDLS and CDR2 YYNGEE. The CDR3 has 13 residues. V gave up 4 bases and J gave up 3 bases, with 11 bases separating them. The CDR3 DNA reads TGTGCCAGCAGCCCCCGGGAGAACTACGAGCAGTACGTC. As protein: CASSPRENYEQYV.